This entry lists 24 T cell receptor beta chains sequenced from one sample in a study of shared clonotypes between healthy human individuals. Terminally differentiated effector memory CD45RA+ cells were excluded by CCR7 positive selection of CD45RO-negative cells. Libraries were prepared by immunoSEQ multiplex PCR; TCRdb keeps only in-frame clonotypes and omits some of them. The sample carries roughly 1,800,000 clones, about 95% recorded once. The sequenced sample consisted of naive CD8+ T cells sorted from blood. These receptor sequences come from a man aged 18 to 29 in good health.

The rearrangement links TRBV4-3 to TRBJ1-2; D remains ambiguous. CDR3 length equals 15 residues. Trimming pared 0 bases from V and 6 bases from J, leaving 14 bases between. Germline V gene sequence: CDR1 LGHNA, CDR2 YSLEER. The CDR3 nucleotides are TGCGCCAGCAGCCAAGATTCGTCTCACCTAGATGGCTACACCTTC. It is translated as CASSQDSSHLDGYTF.

The J gene is TRBJ1-4, the V gene TRBV10-3, with 8 bases matching TRBD1. Germline lookup yields CDR1 ENHRY and CDR2 SYGVKD. V gave up 3 bases and J gave up 7 bases; unmatched junction bases: 13. The CDR3 totals 17 residues. The CDR3 coding sequence is TGTGCCATCAGTGAAGGGGGCAGGGGGCGCGATAGTGAAAAACTGTTTTTT. Residues: CAISEGGRGRDSEKLFF.

The chain combines TRBV6-5 with TRBJ2-7, with D possibly matching TRBD1 (5 bases). Trimming stripped 6 bases from V and 7 bases from J, with 10 bases between. CDR1 is MNHEY and CDR2 is SVGAGI in the germline V gene. This CDR3 has 11 residues. CDR3 sequence (DNA): TGTGCCAGCAGCCTAGGGGAAGAGCAGTACTTC. Translation: CASSLGEEQYF.

The V gene is TRBV10-3, the J gene TRBJ2-5, with TRBD1 matching over 9 bases. The CDR3 covers 16 residues. V was clipped by 4 bases and J by 5 bases; unmatched bases: 11. CDR1 is ENHRY, CDR2 SYGVKD, per germline. CDR3 amino acids: CAISGSGDREEETQYF. For the CDR3, the DNA is TGTGCCATCAGTGGGTCAGGGGACAGGGAGGAGGAGACCCAGTACTTC.

V usage is TRBV28 and J usage is TRBJ1-4; a weak D match, TRBD1 (5 bases). Germline-derived CDR1 and CDR2 are MDHEN and SYDVKM. With 6 bases removed from V and 3 bases from J, the gap between germline ends came to 11 bases. CDR3 length equals 14 residues. CDR3 sequence reads: CASSFQGSNEKLFF. CDR3 nucleotide sequence: TGTGCCAGCAGCTTCCAGGGTTCTAATGAAAAACTGTTTTTT.

J is TRBJ2-7 and V is TRBV7-2; D tentatively fits TRBD1 or TRBD2 (5 bases each). The CDR3 is made up of 14 amino acids. V gave up 2 bases and J gave up 6 bases, with 14 bases separating them. The V gene's germline CDR1 is SGHTA and CDR2 FQGNSA. The CDR3 loop reads CASSLIRASSEQYF. CDR3 sequence (DNA): TGTGCCAGCAGCTTAATCAGGGCTAGCAGCGAGCAGTACTTC.

The J gene is TRBJ2-7, the V gene TRBV7-9, with 15 positions matching TRBD2. Germline CDR1 reads SEHNR; CDR2 reads FQNEAQ (reference sequence). This CDR3 region has 16 residues. With V trimmed by 5 bases and J by 2 bases, 4 bases remained unmatched. The CDR3 protein is CASSSRTSGRAYEQYF. In nucleotides, the CDR3 is TGTGCCAGCAGCAGCAGGACTAGCGGGAGGGCCTACGAGCAGTACTTC. The complete variable domain, with remaining parts taken from reference TRBV7-9 and TRBJ2-7, reads DTGVSQNPRHKITKRGQNVTFRCDPISEHNRLYWYRQTLGQGPEFLTYFQNEAQLEKSRLLSDRFSAERPKGSFSTLEIQRTEQGDSAMYLCASSSRTSGRAYEQYFGPGTRLTVT.

The chain combines TRBV27 with TRBJ1-2; weak D call: TRBD1 (6 bases). Germline values: CDR1 MNHEY, CDR2 SMNVEV (reference sequence). Trimming removed 5 bases from V and 2 bases from J, with 21 bases in between. CDR3 size: 17 residues. The CDR3 DNA follows: TGTGCCAGCAGTCCTTCCCCGGGGGGGGCCCCCAACTATGGCTACACCTTC. This translates into CASSPSPGGAPNYGYTF.

The chain couples TRBV13 to TRBJ2-1; possible D gene TRBD1, 7 bases. The CDR3 is 17 amino acids. Germline lookup yields CDR1 PRHDT and CDR2 FYEKMQ (reference sequence). V was pared by 1 base and J by 4 bases, with 17 bases between. CDR3 in DNA: TGTGCCAGCAGCTTAGCCTCAGGGGGGCCCCATTACAATGAGCAGTTCTTC. As protein: CASSLASGGPHYNEQFF.

The table lists this clone with a few counts. J is TRBJ1-1 and V is TRBV19; 8 bases align to TRBD1. Germline trimming cut 10 bases from V and 3 bases from J; bases unmatched to any gene: 13. The CDR3 is 15 residues long. Germline loops: CDR1 LNHDA, CDR2 SQIVND (reference sequence). The chain's CDR3 is CATQADREGDTEAFF. The CDR3 bases are TGTGCCACTCAAGCGGACAGGGAGGGGGACACTGAAGCTTTCTTT. The variable domain in full, with the rest retrieved from reference TRBV19 and TRBJ1-1, is DGGITQSPKYLFRKEGQNVTLSCEQNLNHDAMYWYRQDPGQGLRLIYYSQIVNDFQKGDIAEGYSVSREKKESFPLTVTSAQKNPTAFYLCATQADREGDTEAFFGQGTRLTVV.

This chain connects TRBV5-1 to TRBJ1-3, with 7 bases identical to TRBD1. Germline loops: CDR1 SGHRS, CDR2 YFSETQ. This CDR3 is built from 17 residues. The trim removed 4 bases at V and 0 bases at J, leaving 10 bases unmatched. The CDR3, as DNA: TGCGCCAGCAGCCTTACCGGGACAGCGAGCTCTGGAAACACCATATATTTT. Translation: CASSLTGTASSGNTIYF.

CDR3 bases: TGTGCCAGCAGTCTGTCAGCCGCTGGAGCCAAAAACATTCAGTACTTC. Amino acids: CASSLSAAGAKNIQYF. The chain is built from TRBV27 and TRBJ2-4, with unresolved D. Germline V gene sequence: CDR1 MNHEY, CDR2 SMNVEV (reference sequence). V lost 5 bases to trimming and J lost 0 bases, with 14 bases between them. CDR3 length: 16 residues.

Regarding this clone: The junction differs from germline at one of its ends, possibly a read error. The chain uses TRBV19 and TRBJ2-1; 8 positions match TRBD2. Germline loops: CDR1 LNHDA, CDR2 SQIVND (reference sequence). CDR3 length equals 14 residues. CDR3 in DNA: TGTGCCAGTAGTAAGGCGGGAGGCTACTATGAGCAGTTCTTC. Translated: CASSKAGGYYEQFF.

The gene calls are TRBV7-8 and TRBJ2-7; no firm D call. There are 13 residues in the CDR3. In germline, CDR1 is SGHVS, CDR2 FQNEAQ. Trimming pared 1 base from V and 5 bases from J, leaving 9 bases between. The CDR3 coding sequence is TGTGCCAGCAGCTTAGAGGGAAGGGACGAGCAGTACTTC. It yields the protein CASSLEGRDEQYF.

Details on this clone: Possible read error: a much larger clone is one base away. This sample also contains other DNA sequences that code for the same CDR3. V and J are TRBV7-9 and TRBJ2-7; no clear D. Trimming took off 3 bases at V and 1 base at J, with 4 bases between the two ends. There are 12 residues in the CDR3. Germline CDR1 SEHNR, CDR2 FQNEAQ (reference sequence). DNA of the CDR3: TGTGCCAGCAGCTTGGAGTCCTACGAGCAGTACTTC. This gives the protein CASSLESYEQYF.

The chain has TRBV6-6 and TRBJ2-7; D is possibly TRBD2 (5 bases). Per the germline V gene, CDR1 is MNHNY and CDR2 is SVGAGI (reference sequence). Trimming stripped 2 bases from V and 3 bases from J, with 8 bases between. The CDR3 runs to 13 residues. The CDR3 loop is CASSYGEFYEQYF. CDR3 DNA sequence: TGTGCCAGCAGTTACGGGGAGTTCTACGAGCAGTACTTC.

V is TRBV13 and J is TRBJ2-7; the D call may be TRBD1 or TRBD2 (6 bases each). CDR3 length: 15 amino acids. Germline values: CDR1 PRHDT, CDR2 FYEKMQ (reference sequence). The ends were cut back, 2 bases at V and 5 bases at J, with 16 bases in the middle. Here the CDR3 DNA reads TGTGCCAGCAGCTTAAACCCGGGGGCGCGGGACGAGCAGTACTTC. It is translated as CASSLNPGARDEQYF.

The chain recombines TRBV11-2 with TRBJ2-1; possible D gene TRBD2, 6 bases. Trimming removed 1 base at V and 3 bases at J, with 7 bases between. Germline V gives CDR1 SGHAT, CDR2 FQNNGV. The CDR3 covers 14 residues. The CDR3 DNA follows: TGTGCCAGCAGCTTAGGTAGCGGCTACAATGAGCAGTTCTTC. This codes for CASSLGSGYNEQFF.

This chain links TRBV7-6 with TRBJ2-7; tentative D call: TRBD2 (7 bases). The CDR3 consists of 16 residues. V gave up 3 bases and J gave up 1 base, with 16 bases separating them. Per the germline V gene, CDR1 is SGHVS and CDR2 is FNYEAQ. The DNA for the CDR3 is TGTGCCAGCAGCTTCGAGGGTAGGGGGGGGTCCTACGAGCAGTACTTC. As protein: CASSFEGRGGSYEQYF.

The V gene is TRBV7-8, the J gene TRBJ2-5, with D perhaps TRBD2 (6 bases). Between the trimmed V and J ends, which lost 4 bases and 4 bases, there was a span of 16 bases. Germline V CDR1 and CDR2: SGHVS, FQNEAQ. This CDR3 is built from 15 residues. CDR3 region: CASSSNTGVGETQYF. For the CDR3, the DNA is TGTGCCAGCAGCTCCAATACGGGGGTTGGAGAGACCCAGTACTTC.

This clone was detected only once. The chain employs TRBV11-2 and TRBJ2-1; 7 bases agree with TRBD1. V shed 2 bases and J 7 bases; nucleotides not matched to a gene: 14. Per the germline V gene, CDR1 is SGHAT and CDR2 is FQNNGV. The CDR3 length is 17 residues. The CDR3 loop is CASSLIPGGPIQNEQFF. Written as DNA, the CDR3 is TGTGCCAGCAGCTTAATCCCAGGGGGACCCATACAGAATGAGCAGTTCTTC.

This rearrangement joins TRBV27 to TRBJ2-3; TRBD2 aligns across 10 bases. This CDR3 has 15 amino acids. Germline CDR1 and CDR2: MNHEY and SMNVEV (reference sequence). Trimming removed 4 bases from V and 4 bases from J; junction bases left unmatched: 5. CDR3 nucleotides: TGTGCCAGCAGTTCGCTCGGACTAGCGGCAGATACGCAGTATTTT. Its protein product is CASSSLGLAADTQYF.

This chain connects TRBV2 to TRBJ2-1; 10 nucleotides align to TRBD2. Looked up from germline, CDR1 is SNHLY and CDR2 is FYNNEI. The CDR3 length is 15 residues. Trimming cost V 7 bases and J 4 bases; bases outside gene matches: 7. CDR3 DNA: TGTGCCAGCACCGATAGCGGGGGGATGTACAATGAGCAGTTCTTC. Amino acid sequence: CASTDSGGMYNEQFF.

The CDR3 loop is CASSISGPQETQYF. The CDR3 DNA sequence: TGTGCCAGTAGTATTTCAGGGCCGCAAGAGACCCAGTACTTC. The chain has TRBV19 and TRBJ2-5; tentatively, D is TRBD1 (5 bases). The CDR3 spans 14 residues. Germline V lookup: CDR1 LNHDA, CDR2 SQIVND (reference sequence). V lost 3 bases and J 2 bases, leaving 10 bases between the germline ends.